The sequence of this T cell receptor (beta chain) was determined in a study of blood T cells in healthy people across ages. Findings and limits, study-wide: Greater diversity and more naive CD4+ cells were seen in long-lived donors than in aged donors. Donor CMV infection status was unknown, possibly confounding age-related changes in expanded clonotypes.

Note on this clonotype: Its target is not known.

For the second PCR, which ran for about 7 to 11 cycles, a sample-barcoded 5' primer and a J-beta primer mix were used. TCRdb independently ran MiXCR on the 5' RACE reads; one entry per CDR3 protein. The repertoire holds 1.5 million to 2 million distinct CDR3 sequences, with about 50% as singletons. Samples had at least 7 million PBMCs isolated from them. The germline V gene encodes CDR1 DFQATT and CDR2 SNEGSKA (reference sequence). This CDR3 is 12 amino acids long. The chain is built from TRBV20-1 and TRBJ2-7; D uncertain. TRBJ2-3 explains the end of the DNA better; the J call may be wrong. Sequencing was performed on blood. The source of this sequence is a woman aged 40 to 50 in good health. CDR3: CSASWSQDTQYF. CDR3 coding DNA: TGCAGTGCTAGTTGGTCCCAAGATACGCAGTATTTT.